The 24 T cell receptor beta chains presented below share a single source sample, sequenced in a study of blood T cell repertoires in COVID-19 (TCRdb year 2020). The library was made by the immunoSEQ multiplex PCR assay. TCRdb stores this immuneACCESS table with in-frame sequences only. Part of the clones is absent; in the studies checked, under half of the shortfall reflects unresolved V genes, and no reason is known for the rest. Within this sample are roughly 210,000 clones, with roughly 90% of them counted one time only. The ten biggest clones cover approximately 1.7% of the sample. The specimen was peripheral blood. These receptors were collected from a man between 65 and 85 years old with acute or convalescent COVID-19.

The rearrangement joins TRBV19 to TRBJ1-1; possibly TRBD1 for D (5 bases). CDR1 and CDR2 (germline): LNHDA, SQIVND (reference sequence). Trimming removed 4 bases at V and 1 base at J, with 7 bases between. This CDR3 contains 13 residues. The CDR3 bases are TGTGCCAGTAGTAGACAGCAGAACACTGAAGCTTTCTTT. Its translation: CASSRQQNTEAFF.

The J gene is TRBJ1-2, the V gene TRBV28, with TRBD1 matching over 7 bases. The junction had 18 bases not matched to a gene; V was cut back by 5 bases and J by 9 bases. The CDR3 runs 16 residues. CDR1 is MDHEN, CDR2 SYDVKM, per germline. CDR3 DNA sequence: TGTGCCAGCAGTAGTACGCGCGGAGGGGGCTTCTTTAGCTACACCTTC. It translates to CASSSTRGGGFFSYTF.

This chain connects TRBV20-1 to TRBJ2-1; D is ambiguous. Per germline, CDR1 DFQATT and CDR2 SNEGSKA (reference sequence). The CDR3 runs to 11 residues. Trimming removed 6 bases from V and 8 bases from J, with 11 bases in between. CDR3 amino acids: CSAVLVDEQFF. The CDR3, as DNA: TGCAGTGCCGTCCTAGTAGATGAGCAGTTCTTC.

V and J are TRBV4-3 and TRBJ2-1; the D is unclear. V was trimmed by 4 bases and J by 0 bases, leaving 10 bases between them. The germline CDR1 and CDR2 sequences are LGHNA and YSLEER. This CDR3 region has 15 residues. The CDR3 coding sequence is TGCGCCAGCAGCCGTGACGGGTACTCCTACAATGAGCAGTTCTTC. It yields the protein CASSRDGYSYNEQFF.

This chain connects TRBV5-1 to TRBJ2-5; 8 positions match TRBD2. Trimming cost V 2 bases and J 4 bases; bases outside gene matches: 10. Germline-derived CDR1 and CDR2 are SGHRS and YFSETQ. This CDR3 is built from 16 residues. The CDR3 reads CASSLGLIAGPETQYF. CDR3 coding DNA: TGCGCCAGCAGCTTAGGACTCATAGCGGGACCAGAGACCCAGTACTTC.

The rearrangement links TRBV7-9 to TRBJ2-7, with D possibly matching TRBD1 (5 bases). V was shortened by 2 bases and J by 2 bases, with 13 bases between the two germline ends. CDR3 length: 15 residues. Germline V gives CDR1 SEHNR, CDR2 FQNEAQ (reference sequence). CDR3 bases: TGTGCCAGCAGCTTAAATACAGGACGAACCTACGAGCAGTACTTC. Translation: CASSLNTGRTYEQYF.

Only one count was recorded for this clone. The chain uses TRBV19 and TRBJ1-1; D is ambiguous. The CDR3 sequence is 16 residues long. Per germline, CDR1 LNHDA and CDR2 SQIVND (reference sequence). Trimming stripped 3 bases from V and 3 bases from J, with 17 bases between. The CDR3 here is CASSMYPTLQDTEAFF. CDR3 DNA sequence: TGTGCCAGTAGTATGTACCCGACACTCCAAGACACTGAAGCTTTCTTT.

The rearrangement links TRBV19 to TRBJ2-7, with D uncertain. Germline assignment: CDR1 LNHDA and CDR2 SQIVND (reference sequence). Trimming cost V 5 bases and J 3 bases, with 11 bases left between them. The CDR3 extends over 13 amino acids. The CDR3 region has the DNA TGTGCCAGTAGTTTCGACTCAAACTACGAGCAGTACTTC. Protein sequence: CASSFDSNYEQYF.

The chain carries TRBV29-1 and TRBJ1-1; unclear D gene. Germline CDR1 SQVTM, CDR2 ANQGSEA. Trimming took off 7 bases at V and 2 bases at J, with 14 bases between the two ends. CDR3 size: 13 residues. The DNA for the CDR3 is TGCAGCGACCGATTGAGCGGAAACACTGAAGCTTTCTTT. Protein: CSDRLSGNTEAFF. The whole variable domain, filled in from reference TRBV29-1 and TRBJ1-1, reads SAVISQKPSRDICQRGTSLTIQCQVDSQVTMMFWYRQQPGQSLTLIATANQGSEATYESGFVIDKFPISRPNLTFSTLTVSNMSPEDSSIYLCSDRLSGNTEAFFGQGTRLTVV.

The J gene is TRBJ2-1, the V gene TRBV29-1; TRBD2 matches at 8 bases. CDR1 is SQVTM and CDR2 is ANQGSEA in the germline V gene. The CDR3 extends over 12 amino acids. J was trimmed by 4 bases and V by 7 bases; bases with no gene match: 3. CDR3 amino acids: CSAKRGYNEQFF. In nucleotides, the CDR3 is TGCAGCGCCAAGCGGGGGTACAATGAGCAGTTCTTC.

The CDR3 loop reads CASSLPTPLGEQFF. The CDR3 DNA reads TGTGCCAGCAGTCTGCCGACTCCCCTGGGTGAGCAGTTCTTC. The rearrangement links TRBV5-4 to TRBJ2-1; D remains ambiguous. Germline lookup yields CDR1 SGHNT and CDR2 YYREEE (reference sequence). The length of the CDR3 is 14 residues. The V and J ends lost 5 bases and 9 bases respectively, with 18 bases between them.

This clone was recorded once. V usage is TRBV29-1 and J usage is TRBJ2-7; the D is unclear. Germline V gene lookup returns CDR1 SQVTM and CDR2 ANQGSEA. V was clipped by 6 bases and J by 7 bases, with 10 bases between them. The length of the CDR3 is 10 residues. CDR3 sequence reads: CSVDAREQYF. For the CDR3, the DNA is TGCAGCGTGGATGCGAGGGAGCAGTACTTC.

Regarding this clone: Other DNA sequences in this specimen translate into the identical CDR3. This chain joins TRBV4-1 and TRBJ2-2, with TRBD2 matching 9 bases. Germline V CDR1 and CDR2: MGHRA, YSYEKL. The trim removed 4 bases at V and 2 bases at J, leaving 2 bases unmatched. The CDR3 extends over 15 amino acids. In nucleotides, the CDR3 is TGCGCCAGCAGCCCGGGACTAGCTAACACCGGGGAGCTGTTTTTT. The encoded protein is CASSPGLANTGELFF.

The count of this clone is one. The chain carries TRBV20-1 and TRBJ2-3, with 13 bases matching TRBD2. The germline V gene encodes CDR1 DFQATT and CDR2 SNEGSKA (reference sequence). The V segment lost 3 bases and the J segment 5 bases; nucleotides outside the gene matches: 5. This CDR3 is 15 amino acids long. The CDR3, as DNA: TGCAGTGCTAGTGGGACTAGCGGGATCTTAGATACGCAGTATTTT. Its protein is CSASGTSGILDTQYF.

The sample holds a few counts of this clone. The J gene is TRBJ1-1, the V gene TRBV10-3; 9 bases align to TRBD1. The CDR3 length is 14 residues. V lost 4 bases and J lost 5; bases outside the gene matches: 5. Germline CDR1 reads ENHRY; CDR2 reads SYGVKD. The CDR3 DNA is TGTGCCATCAGTGGAGGGACAGGGTTAACTGAAGCTTTCTTT. Encoded protein: CAISGGTGLTEAFF.

J is TRBJ2-7 and V is TRBV6-5, with 13 positions matching TRBD2. The CDR3 extends over 15 amino acids. Germline V gene data show CDR1 as MNHEY and CDR2 as SVGAGI. The J segment lost 3 bases and the V segment lost 6 bases, leaving 5 bases of the junction unmatched. The CDR3 DNA reads TGTGCCAGCAGACAGGGACTAGCGGGATTCTACGAGCAGTACTTC. Amino acids: CASRQGLAGFYEQYF.

J is TRBJ1-1 and V is TRBV5-1; no clear D gene. The V gene lost 0 bases and the J gene lost 0 bases, with 3 bases spanning the gap. Germline V CDR1 and CDR2: SGHRS, YFSETQ. The length of the CDR3 is 13 residues. CDR3 sequence reads: CASSLVLNTEAFF. The CDR3 DNA is TGCGCCAGCAGCTTGGTCTTGAACACTGAAGCTTTCTTT.

V and J are TRBV4-2 and TRBJ1-1, with D tentatively TRBD1 (5 bases). V lost 4 bases and J lost 0, with 15 bases in between. The CDR3 length is 16 residues. Germline V gene lookup returns CDR1 LGHNA and CDR2 YNFKEQ. The CDR3 DNA reads TGTGCCAGCAGCCGCTCTTTAAACAGGATGAACACTGAAGCTTTCTTT. It yields the protein CASSRSLNRMNTEAFF.

The chain employs TRBV5-1 and TRBJ1-4; tentative D call: TRBD1 (5 bases). This CDR3 region has 15 residues. Trimming cost V 6 bases and J 8 bases, with 20 bases left between them. Germline CDR1 is SGHRS and CDR2 is YFSETQ. In nucleotides, the CDR3 is TGCGCCAGCACCCTCGGGGGTTCCTCAAACGAAAAACTGTTTTTT. Protein product: CASTLGGSSNEKLFF.

This clone was counted once. CDR3: CSVERGGEKLFF. CDR3 coding DNA: TGCAGCGTTGAAAGGGGTGGCGAAAAACTGTTTTTT. The chain recombines TRBV29-1 with TRBJ1-4; weak D call: TRBD1 (5 bases). This CDR3 comprises 12 residues. Germline V CDR1 and CDR2: SQVTM, ANQGSEA. V lost 2 bases and J lost 8, with 9 bases in between.

The chain joins TRBV4-2 to TRBJ2-3; perhaps TRBD2 as D (6 bases). Trimming took off 5 bases at V and 5 bases at J, with 14 bases between the two ends. The CDR3 extends over 14 amino acids. CDR1 is LGHNA, CDR2 YNFKEQ, per germline. CDR3 nucleotide sequence: TGTGCCAGCAGCGGGGGGAGCCCCGGAGATACGCAGTATTTT. It translates to CASSGGSPGDTQYF.

The chain joins TRBV30 to TRBJ1-5, with TRBD1 identical over 7 bases. Looked up from germline, CDR1 is GTSNPN and CDR2 is SVGIG (reference sequence). The ends lost 3 bases at V and 2 bases at J; junction bases unmatched: 7. CDR3 size: 15 residues. The CDR3 reads CAWSSTGDGNQPQHF. CDR3 nucleotide sequence: TGTGCCTGGAGCTCAACAGGGGACGGCAATCAGCCCCAGCATTTT.

V gene TRBV7-9 combines with J gene TRBJ2-1; D is unresolved. V lost 6 bases, J lost 0 bases, and 15 bases lay in between. In germline, CDR1 is SEHNR, CDR2 FQNEAQ (reference sequence). This CDR3 region has 16 residues. For the CDR3, the DNA is TGTGCCAGCAGATCGCAGGCAGTTGGCTCCTACAATGAGCAGTTCTTC. This gives the protein CASRSQAVGSYNEQFF.

This sequence joins TRBV4-2 and TRBJ2-7; D is uncertain. The CDR3 sequence is 13 residues long. Trimming pared 1 base from V and 4 bases from J, leaving 8 bases between. The germline gives CDR1 LGHNA, CDR2 YNFKEQ. The CDR3 nucleotides read TGTGCCAGCAGCCAAGGCGGAACTTACGAGCAGTACTTC. Its protein product is CASSQGGTYEQYF.